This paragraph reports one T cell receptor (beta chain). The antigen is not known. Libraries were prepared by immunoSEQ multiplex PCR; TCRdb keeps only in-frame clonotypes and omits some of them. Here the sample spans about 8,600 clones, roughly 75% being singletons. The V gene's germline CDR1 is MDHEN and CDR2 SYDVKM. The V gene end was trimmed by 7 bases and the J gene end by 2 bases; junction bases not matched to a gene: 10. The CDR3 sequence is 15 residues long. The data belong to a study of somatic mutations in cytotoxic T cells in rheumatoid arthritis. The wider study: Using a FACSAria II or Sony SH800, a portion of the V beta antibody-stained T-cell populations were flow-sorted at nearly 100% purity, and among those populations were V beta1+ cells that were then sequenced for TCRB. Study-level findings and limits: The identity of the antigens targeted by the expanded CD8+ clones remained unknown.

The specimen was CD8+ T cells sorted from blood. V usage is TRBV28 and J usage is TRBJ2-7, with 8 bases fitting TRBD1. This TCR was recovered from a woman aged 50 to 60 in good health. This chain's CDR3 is CASTYRDRWPYEQYF. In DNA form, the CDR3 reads TGTGCCAGCACCTACCGGGACAGGTGGCCCTACGAGCAGTACTTC.